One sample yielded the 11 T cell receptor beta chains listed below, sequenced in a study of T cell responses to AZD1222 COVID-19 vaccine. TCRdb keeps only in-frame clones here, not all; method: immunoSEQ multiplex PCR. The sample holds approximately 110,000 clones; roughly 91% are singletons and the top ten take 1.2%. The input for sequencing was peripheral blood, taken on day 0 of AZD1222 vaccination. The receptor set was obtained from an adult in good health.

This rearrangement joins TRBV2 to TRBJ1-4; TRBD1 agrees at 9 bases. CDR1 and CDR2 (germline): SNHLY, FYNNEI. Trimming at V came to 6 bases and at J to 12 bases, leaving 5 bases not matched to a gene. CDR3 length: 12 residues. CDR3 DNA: TGTGCCAGCAGCTACCGGACAGGGGAACTGTTTTTT. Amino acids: CASSYRTGELFF.

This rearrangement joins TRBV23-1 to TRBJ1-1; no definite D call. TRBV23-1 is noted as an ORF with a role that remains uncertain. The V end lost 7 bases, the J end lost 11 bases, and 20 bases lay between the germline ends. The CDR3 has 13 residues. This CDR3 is CASTLPLVSGAFF. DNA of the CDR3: TGCGCCAGCACCCTGCCTTTGGTAAGTGGGGCTTTCTTT.

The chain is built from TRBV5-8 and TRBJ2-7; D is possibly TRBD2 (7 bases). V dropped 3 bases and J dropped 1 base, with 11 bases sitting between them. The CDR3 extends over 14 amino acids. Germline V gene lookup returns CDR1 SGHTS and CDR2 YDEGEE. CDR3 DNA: TGTGCCAGCAGCTCTAGGGGGGGTTCCTACGAGCAGTACTTC. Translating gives CASSSRGGSYEQYF. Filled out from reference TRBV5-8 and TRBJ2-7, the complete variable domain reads EAGVTQSPTHLIKTRGQQATLRCSPISGHTSVYWYQQALGLGLQFLLWYDEGEERNRGNFPPRFSGRQFPNYSSELNVNALELEDSALYLCASSSRGGSYEQYFGPGTRLTVT.

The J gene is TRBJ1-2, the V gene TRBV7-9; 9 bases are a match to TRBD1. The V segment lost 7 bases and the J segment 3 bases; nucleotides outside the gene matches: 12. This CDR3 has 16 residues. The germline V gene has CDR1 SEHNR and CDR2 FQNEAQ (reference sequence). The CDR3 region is CASTPMGQGNHYGYTF. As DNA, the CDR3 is TGTGCCAGCACCCCGATGGGACAGGGTAACCACTATGGCTACACCTTC.

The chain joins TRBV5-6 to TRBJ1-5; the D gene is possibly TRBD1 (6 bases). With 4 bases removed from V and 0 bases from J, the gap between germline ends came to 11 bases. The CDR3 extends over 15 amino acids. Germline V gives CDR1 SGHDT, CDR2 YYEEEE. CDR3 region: CASSPGGNSNQPQHF. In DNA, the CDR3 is TGTGCCAGCAGCCCGGGGGGCAATAGCAATCAGCCCCAGCATTTT.

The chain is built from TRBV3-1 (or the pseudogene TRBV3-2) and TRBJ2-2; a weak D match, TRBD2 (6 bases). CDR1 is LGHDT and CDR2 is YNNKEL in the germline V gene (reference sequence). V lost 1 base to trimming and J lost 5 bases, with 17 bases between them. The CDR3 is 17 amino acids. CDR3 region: CASSQAWDPRGTGELFF. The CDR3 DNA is TGTGCCAGCAGCCAAGCCTGGGACCCCCGGGGGACCGGGGAGCTGTTTTTT.

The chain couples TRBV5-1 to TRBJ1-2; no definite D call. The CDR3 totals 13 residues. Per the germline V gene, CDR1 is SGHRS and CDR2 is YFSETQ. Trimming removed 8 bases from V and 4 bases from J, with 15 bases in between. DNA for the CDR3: TGCGCCAGTATGGACGGCCGGGGCTATGGCTACACCTTC. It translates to CASMDGRGYGYTF.

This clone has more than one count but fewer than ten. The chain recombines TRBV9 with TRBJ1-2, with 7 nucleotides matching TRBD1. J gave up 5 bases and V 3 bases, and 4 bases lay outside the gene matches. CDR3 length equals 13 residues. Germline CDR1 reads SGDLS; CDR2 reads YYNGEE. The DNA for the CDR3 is TGTGCCAGCAGCGCAACGGACAGGTATGGCTACACCTTC. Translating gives CASSATDRYGYTF.

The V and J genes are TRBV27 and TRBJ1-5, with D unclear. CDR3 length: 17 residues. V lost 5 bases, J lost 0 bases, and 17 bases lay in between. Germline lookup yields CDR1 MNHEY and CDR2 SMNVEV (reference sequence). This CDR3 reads CASSPRVRINSNQPQHF. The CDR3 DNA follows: TGTGCCAGCAGTCCGAGGGTCAGGATTAATAGCAATCAGCCCCAGCATTTT.

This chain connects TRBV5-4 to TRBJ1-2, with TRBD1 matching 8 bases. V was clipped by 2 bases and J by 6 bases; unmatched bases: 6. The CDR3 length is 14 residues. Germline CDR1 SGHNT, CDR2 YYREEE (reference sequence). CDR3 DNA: TGTGCCAGCAGCTTCGCCAGGGGGCAGCATGGCTACACCTTC. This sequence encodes CASSFARGQHGYTF.

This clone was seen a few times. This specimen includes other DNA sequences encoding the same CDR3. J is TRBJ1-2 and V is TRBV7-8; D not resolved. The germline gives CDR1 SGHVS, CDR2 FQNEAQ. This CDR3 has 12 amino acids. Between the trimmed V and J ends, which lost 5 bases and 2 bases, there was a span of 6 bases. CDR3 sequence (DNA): TGTGCCAGCAGCCAGAGGAACTATGGCTACACCTTC. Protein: CASSQRNYGYTF.